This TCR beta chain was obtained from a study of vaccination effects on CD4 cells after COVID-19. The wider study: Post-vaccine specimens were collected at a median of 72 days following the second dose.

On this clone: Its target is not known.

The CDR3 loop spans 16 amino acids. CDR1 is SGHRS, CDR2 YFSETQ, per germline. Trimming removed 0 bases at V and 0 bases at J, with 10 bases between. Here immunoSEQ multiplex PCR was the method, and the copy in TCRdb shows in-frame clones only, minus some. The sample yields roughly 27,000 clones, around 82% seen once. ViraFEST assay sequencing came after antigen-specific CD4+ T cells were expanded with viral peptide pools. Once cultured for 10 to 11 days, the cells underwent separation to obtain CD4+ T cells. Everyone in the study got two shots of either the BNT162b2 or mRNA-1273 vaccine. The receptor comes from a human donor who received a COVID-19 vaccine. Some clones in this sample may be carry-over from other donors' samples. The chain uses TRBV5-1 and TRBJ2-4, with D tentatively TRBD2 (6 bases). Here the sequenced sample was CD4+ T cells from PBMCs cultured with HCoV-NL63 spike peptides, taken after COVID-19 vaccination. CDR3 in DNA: TGCGCCAGCAGCTTGGCGGCGGGACTAGCCAAAAACATTCAGTACTTC. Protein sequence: CASSLAAGLAKNIQYF.